This TCR beta chain was identified in a study of T cell repertoires in cytomegalovirus infection. TCRdb reanalysed the reads using MiXCR and keeps one entry per CDR3 protein. In the table there are around 530,000 distinct CDR3 sequences, about 26% of which are singletons. The CDR3 totals 16 residues. V dropped 2 bases and J dropped 0 bases, with 14 bases sitting between them. Germline V gives CDR1 SGHDT, CDR2 YYEEEE. This chain joins TRBV5-6 and TRBJ1-2; unclear D gene. The clonotype originates from a human donor in good health (CMV status not recorded). Some clones in this sample may be carry-over from other donors' samples. The sample was PBMCs. DNA for the CDR3: TGTGCCAGCAGCTTCGTGACCCTCGTTACTAACTATGGCTACACCTTC. Its protein is CASSFVTLVTNYGYTF.